Listed below are T cell receptor beta chains from one sample, sequenced in a study of circulating and synovial CD4+ cells in juvenile arthritis. Some clones are missing from TCRdb's copy, which holds only in-frame ones; the method was immunoSEQ multiplex PCR. The table lists approximately 3,500 clones, 75% to 85% of them singletons, with about 3.5% in the top ten. The source material was CD4+ T cells from synovial fluid. The receptors come from a human donor with juvenile idiopathic arthritis. Each CDR3 is given with its conserved first and last residue. The D gene is left open where the match is weak. Only part of the rows carry a size: once, few, many, or a class if the clone is expanded.

cdr3_aa cdr3_nt clone_size v_call d_call j_call
CAWSVGQGSTEAFF TGTGCCTGGAGTGTTGGACAGGGGAGCACTGAAGCTTTCTTT NA TRBV30 TRBD1 TRBJ1-1
CASSLRDFGGGGYTF TGTGCCAGCAGCTTGAGGGACTTCGGAGGTGGTGGCTACACCTTC NA TRBV7-2 NA TRBJ1-2
CASSLHGTGGYGYTF TGTGCCAGCAGCTTACACGGGACAGGGGGCTATGGCTACACCTTC NA TRBV7-6 TRBD1 TRBJ1-2
CASRLQGATNQPQHF TGTGCCAGCAGGCTACAGGGGGCGACCAATCAGCCCCAGCATTTT NA TRBV6-5 TRBD1 TRBJ1-5
CASSLGGTGSSGANVLTF TGTGCCAGCAGCTTAGGGGGAACAGGGAGCTCTGGGGCCAACGTCCTGACTTTC NA TRBV11-2 NA TRBJ2-6
CAWSRVGPRGGGWEQFF TGTGCCTGGAGTCGGGTGGGGCCGCGAGGGGGTGGGTGGGAGCAGTTCTTC once TRBV30 NA TRBJ2-1
CASSLRTGGADTQYF TGTGCCAGCAGCTTGAGGACAGGGGGCGCAGATACGCAGTATTTT NA TRBV5-4 TRBD1 TRBJ2-3
CASSADSNYGYTF TGTGCCAGCAGCGCCGACAGTAACTATGGCTACACCTTC NA TRBV9 NA TRBJ1-2
CANSDGGGGYTGELFF TGCGCCAACAGCGATGGAGGGGGCGGGTACACCGGGGAGCTGTTTTTT once TRBV5-1 NA TRBJ2-2
CASSIEAVKPQHF TGTGCCAGTAGTATAGAGGCTGTGAAGCCCCAGCATTTT few TRBV19 NA TRBJ1-5
CASSLEAGRNEQFF TGTGCCAGCAGCTTAGAAGCGGGAAGAAATGAGCAGTTCTTC NA TRBV5-4 TRBD2 TRBJ2-1
CASSLEGAPTDTQYF TGCGCCAGCAGCTTGGAGGGGGCCCCTACAGATACGCAGTATTTT NA TRBV5-1 TRBD1 TRBJ2-3